This T cell receptor beta chain was profiled in a study of blood T cell repertoires in COVID-19. TCRdb's table, derived via immunoSEQ multiplex PCR, lists solely in-frame clones and lacks some. In the table there are about 60,000 clones, roughly four fifths of which are singletons. This CDR3 has 16 amino acids. This clone was picked up one time. Input material: peripheral blood. The receptor was derived from a man aged 50 or older with COVID-19, enrolled during active disease. The chain links TRBV21-1 to TRBJ2-3; the table calls TRBD2, which could not be checked here. TRBV21-1 is a recognized pseudogene. DNA for the CDR3: TGTGCCAGCAGCAGAGGCAGGGACTTAACCCCAGATACGCAGTATTTT. This codes for CASSRGRDLTPDTQYF.